Presented here are 25 T cell receptor beta chains from one specimen sequenced in a study of blood T cell repertoires in COVID-19. Repertoires were generated with immunoSEQ multiplex PCR, while TCRdb's copy carries only in-frame clones and drops some. Of about 290,000 clones listed, around four fifths are singletons. The specimen was peripheral blood. Source of these receptors: a woman aged 45-60 years with active or convalescent COVID-19.

The V and J genes are TRBV6-1 and TRBJ2-7, with 9 bases identical to TRBD1. With 0 bases clipped from V and 3 bases from J, the junction kept 6 bases outside the gene matches. Per germline, CDR1 MNHNS and CDR2 SASEGT. The CDR3 consists of 16 residues. The CDR3 DNA is TGTGCCAGCAGTGAAGCTTCGGGGGACAGGGACTACGAGCAGTACTTC. Residues: CASSEASGDRDYEQYF.

J is TRBJ2-1 and V is TRBV9, with 8 bases that match TRBD2. Germline-derived CDR1 and CDR2 are SGDLS and YYNGEE. The V gene end was trimmed by 1 base and the J gene end by 4 bases; junction bases not matched to a gene: 7. The CDR3 extends over 16 amino acids. The DNA of the CDR3 is TGTGCCAGCAGCGTACTCGAACGGGAGGGTTACAATGAGCAGTTCTTC. It is translated as CASSVLEREGYNEQFF.

This chain uses TRBV30 with TRBJ2-1; the D is unclear. Looked up from germline, CDR1 is GTSNPN and CDR2 is SVGIG (reference sequence). With 0 bases removed from V and 6 bases from J, the gap between germline ends came to 9 bases. There are 13 residues in the CDR3. CDR3: CAWSVLRLNEQFF. In nucleotides, the CDR3 is TGTGCCTGGAGTGTACTTCGACTCAATGAGCAGTTCTTC.

The chain joins TRBV24-1 to TRBJ2-1; 9 bases line up with TRBD2. The germline gives CDR1 KGHDR, CDR2 SFDVKD. The V and J ends lost 1 base and 0 bases, in that order; junction bases with no gene match: 9. This CDR3 has 19 amino acids. This chain's CDR3 is CATSDFSGGGVTSYNEQFF. The DNA of the CDR3 is TGTGCCACCAGTGATTTTAGCGGGGGAGGGGTGACCTCCTACAATGAGCAGTTCTTC.

The genes are TRBV3-1 (or the pseudogene TRBV3-2) and TRBJ1-4; perhaps TRBD1 as D (5 bases). In germline, CDR1 is LGHDT, CDR2 YNNKEL (reference sequence). The CDR3 is 14 amino acids. V was pared by 4 bases and J by 6 bases, with 12 bases between. The CDR3 DNA reads TGTGCCAGCAGCCGTGGGGGGAAGGATGAAAAACTGTTTTTT. This gives the protein CASSRGGKDEKLFF.

The chain recombines TRBV4-1 with TRBJ1-3; TRBD1 is a possible D gene (5 bases). The CDR3 consists of 15 residues. Looked up from germline, CDR1 is MGHRA and CDR2 is YSYEKL. V gave up 2 bases and J gave up 8 bases, with 16 bases separating them. The CDR3 is CASSQIGAIADTIYF. Written as DNA, the CDR3 is TGCGCCAGCAGCCAAATAGGGGCAATCGCAGACACCATATATTTT.

This rearrangement joins TRBV5-1 to TRBJ2-1; 13 nucleotides align to TRBD2. Germline V lookup: CDR1 SGHRS, CDR2 YFSETQ. The CDR3 has 16 amino acids. The J segment lost 2 bases and the V segment lost 3 bases, leaving 2 bases of the junction unmatched. DNA of the CDR3: TGCGCCAGCAGCTCGGGACTAGCGGGAACCTACAATGAGCAGTTCTTC. This gives the protein CASSSGLAGTYNEQFF.

The J gene is TRBJ2-1, the V gene TRBV11-3; 9 bases align to TRBD2. This CDR3 has 16 amino acids. Trimming cost V 4 bases and J 10 bases; bases outside gene matches: 14. Germline V gives CDR1 SGHNT, CDR2 YENEEA. The CDR3 region has the DNA TGTGCCAGCAGCTCAAGTGAGGTAGCGGGAGTTAGGGAGCAGTTCTTC. Protein: CASSSSEVAGVREQFF.

This rearrangement joins TRBV5-8 to TRBJ1-2; TRBD1 agrees at 7 bases. The CDR3 totals 14 residues. Germline V CDR1 and CDR2: SGHTS, YDEGEE. V was pared by 1 base and J by 3 bases, with 3 bases of the junction left unmatched. CDR3 region: CASSLRGGDYGYTF. In DNA form, the CDR3 reads TGTGCCAGCAGCTTGCGAGGGGGCGACTATGGCTACACCTTC.

The rearrangement uses TRBV29-1 and TRBJ2-5, with D tentatively TRBD1 (6 bases). Trimming shortened V by 8 bases and J by 5 bases, and 15 bases separated the two germline ends. Germline loops: CDR1 SQVTM, CDR2 ANQGSEA. CDR3 length: 12 amino acids. Here the CDR3 reads CSTQGRGETQYF. The DNA of the CDR3 is TGCAGCACTCAGGGGCGCGGGGAGACCCAGTACTTC. Full variable domain (rest looked up from reference TRBV29-1 and TRBJ2-5): SAVISQKPSRDICQRGTSLTIQCQVDSQVTMMFWYRQQPGQSLTLIATANQGSEATYESGFVIDKFPISRPNLTFSTLTVSNMSPEDSSIYLCSTQGRGETQYFGPGTRLLVL.

A single count supports this clone. J is TRBJ2-3 and V is TRBV25-1, with D maybe TRBD2 (5 bases). This CDR3 spans 13 amino acids. The germline V gene has CDR1 MGHDK and CDR2 SYGVNS. The V end lost 5 bases, the J end lost 6 bases, and 12 bases lay between the germline ends. The CDR3: CASSSLDLDTQYF. The CDR3 DNA sequence: TGTGCCAGCAGTTCACTAGACCTGGATACGCAGTATTTT. Variable domain in full (rest from reference TRBV25-1 and TRBJ2-3): EADIYQTPRYLVIGTGKKITLECSQTMGHDKMYWYQQDPGMELHLIHYSYGVNSTEKGDLSSESTVSRIRTEHFPLTLESARPSHTSQYLCASSSLDLDTQYFGPGTRLTVL.

J is TRBJ1-1 and V is TRBV15; no definite D call. The V gene's germline CDR1 is LNHNV and CDR2 YYDKDF (reference sequence). The CDR3 is 13 amino acids. V was shortened by 0 bases and J by 5 bases, with 7 bases between the two germline ends. The CDR3 loop is CATSRDYETEAFF. The DNA for the CDR3 is TGTGCCACCAGCAGAGATTATGAGACTGAAGCTTTCTTT.

This chain's CDR3 is CSASETGIYGYTF. Written as DNA, the CDR3 is TGCAGTGCGAGTGAGACAGGGATCTATGGCTACACCTTC. This chain joins TRBV20-1 and TRBJ1-2; 7 bases match TRBD1. The germline V gene has CDR1 DFQATT and CDR2 SNEGSKA (reference sequence). V gave up 6 bases and J gave up 4 bases; unmatched junction bases: 8. This CDR3 comprises 13 residues.

This clone was detected a few times. In DNA form, the CDR3 reads TGTGCCAGCAGCTTAGATCAGGGTTCCTACGAGCAGTACTTC. Translation: CASSLDQGSYEQYF. The chain employs TRBV7-6 and TRBJ2-7, with a possible D match to TRBD1 (5 bases). CDR1 SGHVS and CDR2 FNYEAQ come from the germline V gene. The V end was cut by 1 base, the J end by 1 base, with 8 bases between. The CDR3 is made up of 14 amino acids.

This chain joins TRBV12-5 and TRBJ2-2, with a possible D match to TRBD2 (7 bases). Trimming took off 0 bases at V and 4 bases at J, with 12 bases between the two ends. This CDR3 region has 16 residues. The germline gives CDR1 LGHNT, CDR2 FRNRAP. CDR3 DNA sequence: TGTGCTAGTGGTTTGGTACTGGGGGGGCCCACCGGGGAGCTGTTTTTT. Its protein is CASGLVLGGPTGELFF.

The chain has TRBV30 and TRBJ2-6, with 9 bases aligning to TRBD1. Germline V gene sequence: CDR1 GTSNPN, CDR2 SVGIG (reference sequence). V lost 3 bases and J lost 4; bases outside the gene matches: 10. There are 17 residues in the CDR3. The CDR3 DNA is TGTGCCTGGAGGAGGGACAGGGCCTTGGGGGGGGCCAACGTCCTGACTTTC. Translating gives CAWRRDRALGGANVLTF. Full variable domain (outside the CDR3, taken from reference TRBV30 and TRBJ2-6): SQTIHQWPATLVQPVGSPLSLECTVEGTSNPNLYWYRQAAGRGLQLLFYSVGIGQISSEVPQNLSASRPQDRQFILSSKKLLLSDSGFYLCAWRRDRALGGANVLTFGAGSRLTVL.

J is TRBJ1-2 and V is TRBV2; D ambiguous. The germline gives CDR1 SNHLY, CDR2 FYNNEI. The CDR3 totals 14 residues. V was trimmed by 3 bases and J by 4 bases, leaving 12 bases between them. The CDR3 DNA sequence: TGTGCCAGCAGTGAGGTCCCCGGGTCCTATGGCTACACCTTC. This gives the protein CASSEVPGSYGYTF. The complete variable domain, with remaining parts taken from reference TRBV2 and TRBJ1-2, reads EPEVTQTPSHQVTQMGQEVILRCVPISNHLYFYWYRQILGQKVEFLVSFYNNEISEKSEIFDDQFSVERPDGSNFTLKIRSTKLEDSAMYFCASSEVPGSYGYTFGSGTRLTVV.

The CDR3 nucleotides are TGTGCCAGTAGTATGTCAGGCCCGAACACCGGGGAGCTGTTTTTT. It is translated as CASSMSGPNTGELFF. This chain uses TRBV19 with TRBJ2-2; D is undetermined. Germline CDR1 is LNHDA and CDR2 is SQIVND (reference sequence). This CDR3 region has 15 residues. V lost 3 bases and J 0 bases, leaving 8 bases between the germline ends.

The rearrangement links TRBV5-1 to TRBJ2-3; perhaps TRBD2 as D (5 bases). This CDR3 comprises 14 residues. Per the germline V gene, CDR1 is SGHRS and CDR2 is YFSETQ. V gave up 0 bases and J gave up 7 bases, with 12 bases separating them. The CDR3 here is CASSLVAGQNTQYF. The CDR3 region has the DNA TGCGCCAGCAGCTTGGTCGCGGGCCAGAATACGCAGTATTTT. Full variable domain (rest looked up from reference TRBV5-1 and TRBJ2-3): KAGVTQTPRYLIKTRGQQVTLSCSPISGHRSVSWYQQTPGQGLQFLFEYFSETQRNKGNFPGRFSGRQFSNSRSEMNVSTLELGDSALYLCASSLVAGQNTQYFGPGTRLTVL.

The chain employs TRBV28 and TRBJ1-5; D is unresolved. The V gene lost 3 bases and the J gene lost 6 bases, with 9 bases spanning the gap. There are 13 residues in the CDR3. The germline V gene encodes CDR1 MDHEN and CDR2 SYDVKM. The chain's CDR3 is CASSFAIPQPQHF. In DNA form, the CDR3 reads TGTGCCAGCAGTTTCGCGATACCTCAGCCCCAGCATTTT.

As regards this clone: Distinct nucleotide sequences in the sample also encode this CDR3. This chain links TRBV5-1 with TRBJ1-1; no clear D. Trimming stripped 2 bases from V and 1 base from J, with 6 bases between. CDR3 length: 13 residues. The germline V gene has CDR1 SGHRS and CDR2 YFSETQ. The CDR3 region has the DNA TGCGCCAGCAGCTTCAGTGGGAACACTGAAGCTTTCTTT. Translation gives CASSFSGNTEAFF.

The chain couples TRBV25-1 to TRBJ1-3; D might be TRBD1 (5 bases). V was shortened by 6 bases and J by 11 bases, with 20 bases between the two germline ends. This CDR3 has 14 residues. Per the germline V gene, CDR1 is MGHDK and CDR2 is SYGVNS. The CDR3 protein is CASREPGEGRAIYF. The CDR3 nucleotides are TGTGCCAGCAGAGAGCCGGGGGAGGGGCGAGCCATATATTTT. Supplemented by reference TRBV25-1 and TRBJ1-3, the full variable domain reads EADIYQTPRYLVIGTGKKITLECSQTMGHDKMYWYQQDPGMELHLIHYSYGVNSTEKGDLSSESTVSRIRTEHFPLTLESARPSHTSQYLCASREPGEGRAIYFGEGSWLTVV.

V and J are TRBV7-8 and TRBJ1-1; TRBD1 matches 11 bases. Losses at the gene ends were 2 bases for V and 1 base for J; bases not matched to a gene: 9. This CDR3 comprises 18 residues. Germline CDR1 SGHVS, CDR2 FQNEAQ. The CDR3 reads CASSLKDRGRRWNTEAFF. The DNA for the CDR3 is TGTGCCAGCAGCTTAAAGGACAGGGGGCGCCGATGGAACACTGAAGCTTTCTTT.

This clone appeared once. This sequence joins TRBV6-5 and TRBJ2-7; 11 positions match TRBD2. Trimming at V came to 2 bases and at J to 0 bases, leaving 3 bases not matched to a gene. Germline V lookup: CDR1 MNHEY, CDR2 SVGAGI. The CDR3 is 16 residues long. CDR3 DNA sequence: TGTGCCAGCAGTTACGAGGGACTAGCGGACTCCTACGAGCAGTACTTC. Translated, it gives CASSYEGLADSYEQYF.

The rearrangement uses TRBV7-9 and TRBJ2-7, with TRBD2 matching 11 bases. Losses at the gene ends were 5 bases for V and 2 bases for J; bases not matched to a gene: 14. CDR3 length: 18 residues. CDR1 is SEHNR and CDR2 is FQNEAQ in the germline V gene (reference sequence). The CDR3 loop is CASSPRGTSGPLTYEQYF. The CDR3 region has the DNA TGTGCCAGCAGCCCCAGGGGGACTAGCGGACCTTTAACCTACGAGCAGTACTTC.